Below, 9 T cell receptor beta chains from the same sample are listed, as sequenced in a study of blood T cell repertoires in COVID-19. The table came from immunoSEQ multiplex PCR; TCRdb's copy has only in-frame clones and leaves some out. The sample yields nearly 110,000 clones, about 89% seen once. The sample comprised peripheral blood. The receptor set was obtained from a man in his forties or fifties with active or convalescent COVID-19.

This chain's CDR3 is CASSARTGAYGYTF. CDR3 DNA sequence: TGTGCCAGCAGCGCCAGGACAGGGGCCTATGGCTACACCTTC. The chain recombines TRBV9 with TRBJ1-2, with 9 bases lining up with TRBD1. V shed 3 bases, J shed 4 bases, and the junction held 4 bases outside the gene matches. CDR3 length: 14 residues. The germline CDR1 and CDR2 sequences are SGDLS and YYNGEE.

The J gene is TRBJ2-7, the V gene TRBV5-1, with 9 bases lining up with TRBD1. This CDR3 is built from 16 residues. Germline V gene data show CDR1 as SGHRS and CDR2 as YFSETQ. After removal of 4 bases from V and 0 bases from J, the junction contained 8 bases not matched to a gene. The CDR3 loop reads CASSLSGTGTSYEQYF. CDR3 bases: TGCGCCAGCAGCCTAAGTGGGACAGGGACCTCCTACGAGCAGTACTTC. Combining the CDR3 with reference TRBV5-1 and TRBJ2-7 gives the whole variable domain KAGVTQTPRYLIKTRGQQVTLSCSPISGHRSVSWYQQTPGQGLQFLFEYFSETQRNKGNFPGRFSGRQFSNSRSEMNVSTLELGDSALYLCASSLSGTGTSYEQYFGPGTRLTVT.

This clone showed up just once. V usage is TRBV9 and J usage is TRBJ1-1; maybe TRBD1 (6 bases). Trimming left V 0 bases short and J 1 base short, with 10 bases between. CDR1 is SGDLS and CDR2 is YYNGEE in the germline V gene. The CDR3 has 15 amino acids. The CDR3 DNA sequence: TGTGCCAGCAGCGTAGATTGGACAGCGAACACTGAAGCTTTCTTT. Protein: CASSVDWTANTEAFF.

The V gene is TRBV6-2 or TRBV6-3, the J gene TRBJ1-3; D gene uncertain. V lost 6 bases to trimming and J lost 0 bases, with 9 bases between them. The CDR3 extends over 14 amino acids. Per the germline V gene, CDR1 is MNHEY and CDR2 is SVGEGT. DNA for the CDR3: TGTGCCAGCAGCCGCCCTAGCTCTGGAAACACCATATATTTT. Encoded protein: CASSRPSSGNTIYF.

The chain uses TRBV6-6 and TRBJ2-1, with 8 bases fitting TRBD1. CDR3 size: 15 residues. CDR1 MNHNY and CDR2 SVGAGI come from the germline V gene (reference sequence). Unmatched junction bases numbered 10, after V lost 6 bases and J lost 6 bases. Here the CDR3 DNA reads TGTGCCAGCAGGGAAGACAGGGGACGTGCCAATGAGCAGTTCTTC. Amino acid sequence: CASREDRGRANEQFF.

The chain uses TRBV25-1 and TRBJ1-5, with D perhaps TRBD1 (6 bases). Between the trimmed V and J ends, which lost 3 bases and 1 base, there was a span of 13 bases. The CDR3 has 16 amino acids. Germline CDR1 MGHDK, CDR2 SYGVNS. CDR3 nucleotide sequence: TGTGCCAGCAGTGATGACAGCACAGGGAGCAATCAGCCCCAGCATTTT. This encodes CASSDDSTGSNQPQHF.

This clone was recorded only once. The chain carries TRBV19 and TRBJ1-5; 9 nucleotides agree with TRBD1. Germline-derived CDR1 and CDR2 are LNHDA and SQIVND (reference sequence). The trim removed 4 bases at V and 1 base at J, leaving 8 bases unmatched. This CDR3 has 17 residues. CDR3 region: CASSRQTGGTSNQPQHF. The CDR3, as DNA: TGTGCCAGTAGTAGACAAACAGGGGGCACGAGCAATCAGCCCCAGCATTTT.

The chain links TRBV6-5 to TRBJ2-7, with D uncertain. The germline gives CDR1 MNHEY, CDR2 SVGAGI. With 5 bases removed from V and 5 bases from J, the gap between germline ends came to 13 bases. The CDR3 consists of 13 residues. Here the CDR3 DNA reads TGTGCCAGCAGTCCGCTTTATGGGCACGAGCAGTACTTC. Protein sequence: CASSPLYGHEQYF.

This chain connects TRBV30 to TRBJ2-7; the match to TRBD2 covers 7 bases. J was trimmed by 2 bases and V by 3 bases; bases with no gene match: 4. The CDR3 has 13 amino acids. The germline V gene encodes CDR1 GTSNPN and CDR2 SVGIG (reference sequence). CDR3 region: CAWRMAGAYEQYF. The CDR3, as DNA: TGTGCCTGGAGAATGGCGGGAGCCTACGAGCAGTACTTC.